These T cell receptor beta chains were read from a single sample in a study of response to subunit inactivated influenza vaccine. TCRdb re-called the RT-PCR reads with MiXCR, one entry per CDR3 protein. The sample includes around 190,000 distinct CDR3 sequences, approximately 14% of them seen just once. The sample in question was CD8+ T cells sorted from PBMCs, obtained about 5 days after vaccination. The receptors were sampled from a man aged 50 to 60 who received an inactivated influenza vaccine. Both conserved end residues are part of each CDR3. A D gene is named only where the DNA matches it firmly. The size entry is marked missing in some rows and otherwise reads once, few, many or a size class.

TRBD1,TRBV13,few,TRBJ2-7,CASSPSGTGNYEQYF,TGTGCCAGCAGCCCTTCGGGGACAGGGAACTACGAGCAGTACTTC
.,TRBV7-6,few,TRBJ1-2,CASSLDSIRGGYTF,TGTGCCAGCAGCTTAGATTCGATCAGGGGTGGCTACACCTTC
.,TRBV4-3,few,TRBJ1-4,CASSQDWGRLIEKLFF,TGCGCCAGCAGCCAAGATTGGGGACGGCTAATCGAAAAACTGTTTTTT
.,TRBV28,few,TRBJ2-5,CASSNRLGLRETQYF,TGTGCCAGCAGCAACCGACTGGGCCTAAGAGAGACCCAGTACTTC
.,TRBV12-3/TRBV12-4,few,TRBJ1-5,CASSTTTGSNQPQHF,TGTGCCAGCAGCACCACGACAGGATCCAATCAGCCCCAGCATTTT
.,TRBV5-1,few,TRBJ2-7,CASSLADEVGNEQYF,TGCGCCAGCAGCTTGGCCGACGAGGTAGGGAACGAGCAGTACTTC
TRBD2,TRBV9,few,TRBJ2-1,CASSPGLAGTVLGQFF,TGTGCCAGCAGCCCGGGACTAGCGGGAACAGTTTTGGGGCAGTTCTTC
TRBD1,TRBV10-3,few,TRBJ2-5,CATAPRTGLWETQYF,TGTGCCACGGCCCCCCGGACAGGGTTATGGGAGACCCAGTACTTC
TRBD2,TRBV2,.,TRBJ2-1,CASSGWEGFSPYHEQFF,TGTGCCAGCAGTGGTTGGGAGGGATTTTCCCCTTACCATGAGCAGTTCTTC
TRBD2,TRBV12-3/TRBV12-4,many,TRBJ2-3,CASSRPKRGADTQYF,TGTGCCAGCAGCAGACCCAAGCGGGGAGCAGATACGCAGTATTTT
TRBD1,TRBV15,few,TRBJ1-5,CATSSRTGENQPQHF,TGTGCCACCAGCTCCCGGACAGGAGAGAATCAGCCCCAGCATTTT
.,TRBV4-3,.,TRBJ2-1,CASSQATAYNEQFF,TGCGCCAGCAGCCAAGCGACGGCCTACAATGAGCAGTTCTTC
TRBD2,TRBV10-2,few,TRBJ2-1,CASGLAGGSYNEQFF,TGCGCCAGCGGACTAGCGGGGGGGTCCTACAATGAGCAGTTCTTC
.,TRBV11-3,few,TRBJ2-5,CASSDRNQETQYF,TGTGCCAGCAGCGACAGAAACCAAGAGACCCAGTACTTC
.,TRBV7-6,.,TRBJ2-7,CASSLSIQGLEQYF,TGTGCCAGCAGCTTAAGTATTCAAGGGCTCGAGCAGTACTTC
.,TRBV6-1,many,TRBJ2-2,CASSPTAGLSGELFF,TGTGCCAGCAGTCCCACCGCGGGGCTCTCCGGGGAGCTGTTTTTT
.,TRBV14,.,TRBJ2-1,CASSRSTGLAVSSSYNEQFF,TGTGCCAGCAGCCGATCTACGGGACTCGCTGTTTCAAGCTCCTACAATGAGCAGTTCTTC
TRBD2,TRBV7-2,.,TRBJ2-2,CASSRYFSGRVTGELFF,TGTGCCAGCAGCCGATACTTTAGCGGGAGAGTTACCGGGGAGCTGTTTTTT
.,TRBV19,.,TRBJ1-1,CASSWTDEAFF,TGTGCCAGTAGTTGGACAGACGAAGCTTTCTTT
.,TRBV7-6,.,TRBJ2-7,CASSLGPSVYEQYF,TGTGCCAGCAGCTTAGGGCCAAGCGTCTACGAGCAGTACTTC
.,TRBV3-1,many,TRBJ2-7,CASSQIKHEQYF,TGTGCCAGCAGCCAAATAAAACACGAGCAGTACTTC
.,TRBV10-3,few,TRBJ2-7,CAISDRASYEQYF,TGTGCCATCAGTGACAGGGCGTCCTACGAGCAGTACTTC
.,TRBV29-1,many,TRBJ1-1,CSVEDYNRVNTEAFF,TGCAGCGTTGAAGATTACAACAGGGTGAACACTGAAGCTTTCTTT
.,TRBV28,.,TRBJ2-1,CASSPEGEGVREQFF,TGTGCCAGCAGTCCCGAGGGGGAGGGTGTCCGTGAGCAGTTCTTC
TRBD2,TRBV4-3,.,TRBJ2-3,CASSPLLAEYTDTQYF,TGCGCCAGCAGCCCACTTCTAGCGGAATACACAGATACGCAGTATTTT
.,TRBV10-3,many,TRBJ2-7,CAISGNVNGVYEQYF,TGTGCCATCAGTGGTAACGTAAACGGGGTCTACGAGCAGTACTTC
.,TRBV29-1,.,TRBJ2-7,CSAFRGGNEQYF,TGCAGCGCCTTCCGGGGCGGCAACGAGCAGTACTTC
.,TRBV20-1,.,TRBJ2-3,CSARDHRDTQYF,TGCAGTGCTAGAGATCACAGGGATACGCAGTATTTT
.,TRBV29-1,few,TRBJ2-5,CSVDGTDVGFQETQYF,TGCAGCGTTGACGGGACGGACGTTGGGTTCCAAGAGACCCAGTACTTC
.,TRBV21-1,many,TRBJ1-5,CASSNDGLGQPQHF,TGTGCCAGCAGCAACGACGGGCTAGGTCAGCCCCAGCATTTT
TRBD2,TRBV15,few,TRBJ2-1,CATSGRTSGSYNEQFF,TGTGCCACCAGCGGACGGACTAGCGGTTCTTACAATGAGCAGTTCTTC
TRBD1,TRBV6-2/TRBV6-3,few,TRBJ2-7,CASSAPGQGIHEQYF,TGTGCCAGCAGTGCACCGGGACAGGGGATCCACGAGCAGTACTTC
.,TRBV28,many,TRBJ2-3,CASSLLPGYPDTQYF,TGTGCCAGCAGTTTACTGCCAGGATATCCAGATACGCAGTATTTT
TRBD1,TRBV6-1,.,TRBJ2-5,CASSLPTNRGETQYF,TGTGCCAGCAGCCTACCCACGAACAGGGGCGAGACCCAGTACTTC
TRBD2,TRBV13,.,TRBJ2-3,CASSLQETSGLKGDTQYF,TGTGCCAGCAGCTTACAGGAGACTAGCGGATTAAAGGGGGATACGCAGTATTTT
.,TRBV7-6,.,TRBJ2-5,CASSLASTTPVQETQYF,TGTGCCAGCAGCTTAGCGTCCACCACGCCAGTCCAAGAGACCCAGTACTTC
TRBD2,TRBV14,.,TRBJ2-7,CASSPSRGGEQYF,TGTGCCAGCAGCCCTTCGCGCGGGGGCGAGCAGTACTTC
.,TRBV25-1,.,TRBJ2-1,CASLTDQGEQFF,TGTGCCAGTCTGACAGATCAGGGGGAGCAGTTCTTC
.,TRBV12-3/TRBV12-4,many,TRBJ1-1,CASSLVGLGVNTEAFF,TGTGCCAGCAGTTTAGTGGGGTTAGGAGTGAACACTGAAGCTTTCTTT
.,TRBV5-5,.,TRBJ2-2,CASSLGTGFAGELFF,TGTGCCAGCAGCTTGGGTACAGGGTTCGCCGGGGAGCTGTTTTTT
.,TRBV20-1,few,TRBJ2-7,CSASPDRGLGIYEQYF,TGCAGTGCTAGTCCTGATAGGGGTCTGGGGATATACGAGCAGTACTTC
TRBD1,TRBV29-1,few,TRBJ1-2,CSVGTGDDYGYTF,TGCAGCGTGGGGACAGGGGACGACTATGGCTACACCTTC
.,TRBV12-3/TRBV12-4,.,TRBJ1-5,CASSFAGDGNQPQHF,TGTGCCAGCAGTTTCGCGGGGGATGGTAATCAGCCCCAGCATTTT
.,TRBV16,.,TRBJ2-6,CASSQFNSGANVLTF,TGTGCCAGCAGCCAATTTAACTCTGGGGCCAACGTCCTGACTTTC
.,TRBV7-2,few,TRBJ1-2,CASSLVPASNYGYTF,TGTGCCAGCAGCTTAGTACCAGCCTCTAACTATGGCTACACCTTC
TRBD2,TRBV4-3,.,TRBJ2-3,CASSQAVAGVKTDTQYF,TGCGCCAGCAGCCAAGCCGTAGCGGGAGTTAAAACAGATACGCAGTATTTT
TRBD2,TRBV20-1,few,TRBJ2-1,CSASKRGSSYNEQFF,TGCAGTGCTAGTAAGCGGGGGAGCTCCTACAATGAGCAGTTCTTC
.,TRBV19,.,TRBJ2-2,CASSSGPAGELFF,TGTGCCAGTAGCTCAGGTCCCGCCGGGGAGCTGTTTTTT
.,TRBV12-3/TRBV12-4,.,TRBJ1-4,CASGNSNEKLFF,TGTGCCAGCGGAAACAGTAATGAAAAACTGTTTTTT
TRBD1,TRBV5-1,many,TRBJ1-1,CASSLAGTGHIGPEAFF,TGCGCCAGCAGCTTGGCCGGGACAGGGCATATTGGTCCTGAAGCTTTCTTT
.,TRBV12-3/TRBV12-4,few,TRBJ2-7,CASSPAGTLYEQYF,TGTGCCAGCAGTCCGGCCGGGACACTTTACGAGCAGTACTTC